This is a list of T cell receptor beta chains from one sample in a study of technical replicates of blood from several donors. Produced via immunoSEQ multiplex PCR; TCRdb's table is partial and in-frame only. The table lists some 64,000 clones, around 97% of them singletons. The source material was T cells isolated from PBMCs. All receptors derive from a human donor in good health. Both conserved end residues are part of each CDR3.

>TRBV5-1|TRBJ1-2
CASSLEYRGSGYTF
>TRBV11-2|TRBJ2-3
CASSIREADRQYF
>TRBV5-5|TRBJ1-3
CASSSGQGRTNSGNTIYF
>TRBV6-4|TRBJ1-1
CASSDSPNTEAFF
>TRBV5-1|TRBJ1-2
CASSLAGGPSYGYTF
>TRBV29-1|TRBJ2-7
CSVARDTSYEQYF
>TRBV28|TRBJ1-1
CASQSGNTEAFF
>TRBV5-1|TRBJ2-1
CASSLDEQPYNEQFF
>TRBV9|TRBJ1-1
CASSAHRGEAFF
>TRBV29-1|TRBJ2-2
CSTPDTLNTGELFF
>TRBV4-2|TRBJ2-7
CASSQEWGGSFYEQYF
>TRBV7-9|TRBJ2-1
CASSTAVYNEQFF
>TRBV10-3|TRBJ1-2
CAITGQNNYGYTF
>TRBV27|TRBJ2-5
CASSPQAGKAETQYF
>TRBV7-9|TRBJ2-1
CASSLLAGVGNEQFF
>TRBV7-8|TRBJ2-7
CASSHNRARSYEQYF
>TRBV7-9|TRBJ2-1
CASSRLGGSERLNEQFF
>TRBV4-2|TRBJ1-5
CASSHRDGNQPQHF
>TRBV18|TRBJ2-3
CASSFDREADTQYF
>TRBV5-1|TRBJ1-3
CASSLASSGNTIYF
>TRBV6-5|TRBJ1-1
CASSYSWGVNTEAFF
>TRBV5-1|TRBJ1-1
CTSRLTGERNTEAFF
>TRBV28|TRBJ2-7
CASMSPQGASYEQYF
>TRBV28|TRBJ2-5
CASSLTGETQETQYF
>TRBV5-4|TRBJ2-1
CASSLDLAGGYNEQFF
>TRBV4-1|TRBJ1-5
CASSQVDSSNQPQHF
>TRBV7-2|TRBJ1-1
CASSLYYREAFF
>TRBV5-1|TRBJ2-1
CASSEGHVYNEQFF
>TRBV7-9|TRBJ2-1
CASSLAGAGEQFF
>TRBV4-1|TRBJ2-3
CASSQDLAGVRSTDTQYF
>TRBV29-1|TRBJ2-3
CSVEEGTRPDTQYF
>TRBV4-1|TRBJ1-2
CASSQVGGLYGYTF
>TRBV12-5|TRBJ1-1
CASGLETGTEAFF
>TRBV30|TRBJ1-1
CAWQGNRGFTEAFF
>TRBV15|TRBJ1-1
CATSRGSSEAFF
>TRBV7-3|TRBJ2-1
CASSLKAGEQFF
>TRBV7-8|TRBJ1-1
CASSFWANTEAFF
>TRBV27|TRBJ2-5
CASASRGQETQYF
>TRBV5-1|TRBJ2-2
CASSQRQNTGELFF
>TRBV6-5|TRBJ1-1
CASSRQGGITEAFF
>TRBV29-1|TRBJ2-7
CSVAPGQGLHEQYF
>TRBV7-9|TRBJ2-7
CASSWLAGAGEQYF
>TRBV11-3|TRBJ2-7
CASSGGAYEQYF
>TRBV29-1|TRBJ1-3
CSVVGVVGNTIYF
>TRBV2|TRBJ2-5
CASSELGATQETQYF